This record covers a single TCR beta chain. Its antigen remains unidentified. This entry is derived from a study of beta chain features in type 1 diabetes. Whole-study context: Age, gender and cell yields were alike across patients and healthy donors.

V was trimmed by 1 base and J by 0 bases, leaving 7 bases between them. This CDR3 contains 14 residues. Germline V gene data show CDR1 as GTSNPN and CDR2 as SVGIG (reference sequence). What was sequenced were expressed TCRB transcripts, since all of the isolated RNA had been reverse transcribed. TCRdb's copy holds only in-frame clones and misses some; the assay was immunoSEQ multiplex PCR. In the table there are a few hundred thousand clones, approximately 16% of which are singletons. Blood was drawn once from each donor into heparinised tubes. The draws averaged roughly 120 mL. A sort by CD45RO/CCR7/CD25/CD127/CD95/CD27 yielded CD4+ naive, central memory, regulatory and stem cell-like memory cells. Each sorted population was over 98% pure. Overall study results and limits: TCRB CDR3s from Type 1 diabetes patients were moderately but significantly shorter in all four CD4+ subsets.

This chain joins TRBV30 and TRBJ1-3; D unresolved. Sequencing was carried out using naive CD4+ T cells from blood. The TCR sequence derives from a man between 18 and 35 years old with type 1 diabetes. In nucleotides, the CDR3 is TGTGCCTGGAGTGACAGCCCCTCTGGAAACACCATATATTTT. This codes for CAWSDSPSGNTIYF. The whole variable domain, remainder taken from reference TRBV30 and TRBJ1-3, is SQTIHQWPATLVQPVGSPLSLECTVEGTSNPNLYWYRQAAGRGLQLLFYSVGIGQISSEVPQNLSASRPQDRQFILSSKKLLLSDSGFYLCAWSDSPSGNTIYFGEGSWLTVV.